These T cell receptor beta chains were read from a single sample in a study of response to subunit inactivated influenza vaccine. TCRdb recomputed calls from the RT-PCR reads with MiXCR, one row per CDR3 protein. This repertoire shows 500,000 to 600,000 distinct CDR3 sequences, around 15% found once; its top ten account for 11%. Source: PBMCs from blood, taken roughly 12 days after vaccination. All receptors come from a man aged 45-65 years who received an inactivated influenza vaccine. Each CDR3 is given with its conserved first and last residue. The order of the fields is D gene, clone size, J gene, V gene, CDR3 DNA, CDR3 protein. D genes are given only for firm matches. Clone size is given for some rows only: seen once, a few or many times, or a class if the clone is expanded.

>NA|NA|TRBJ2-1|TRBV6-5
TGTGCCAGCAGTTACTGGTTGGGGGAAGCCAGCAATGAGCAGTTCTTC
CASSYWLGEASNEQFF
>TRBD1|NA|TRBJ1-1|TRBV11-1
TGTGCCAGCAGCCTCCTTCGACAGGGCAGTACTGAAGCTTTCTTT
CASSLLRQGSTEAFF
>NA|few|TRBJ2-7|TRBV29-1
TGCAGCGTCCCGGGCAGGGGAAGGTACGAGCAGTACTTC
CSVPGRGRYEQYF
>NA|many|TRBJ2-2|TRBV28
TGTGCCAGCAGCTCCGGGACAAGAAACACCGGGGAGCTGTTTTTT
CASSSGTRNTGELFF
>NA|few|TRBJ2-7|TRBV25-1
TGTGCCAGCAGTGATACGGGTAGCAAGCAGTACTTC
CASSDTGSKQYF
>NA|NA|TRBJ1-6|TRBV6-1
TGTGCCAGCAGAAGAGACAGAAGTTCCTATAATTCACCCCTCCACTTT
CASRRDRSSYNSPLHF
>TRBD2|NA|TRBJ2-7|TRBV20-1
TGCAGTGCCGTTCCCGTTTCGGGAGGATCCTACGAGCAGTACTTC
CSAVPVSGGSYEQYF
>NA|few|TRBJ1-3|TRBV12-3/TRBV12-4
TGTGCCAGCAGAGGGACATCCTCTGGAAACACCATATATTTT
CASRGTSSGNTIYF
>NA|few|TRBJ2-7|TRBV7-8
TGTGCCAGCAGCTTAGCATCTTTTCGGTGGGGGGTTGAAACAACCTACGAGCAGTACTTC
CASSLASFRWGVETTYEQYF
>NA|NA|TRBJ2-3|TRBV12-3/TRBV12-4
TGTGCCAGCAGTTTAGGGGCTGTCGGCACAGATACGCAGTATTTT
CASSLGAVGTDTQYF
>TRBD1|NA|TRBJ2-5|TRBV7-2
TGTGCCAGCAGCTTACAGGGGGCGGCACAAGAGACCCAGTACTTC
CASSLQGAAQETQYF
>NA|NA|TRBJ2-6|TRBV6-5
TGTGCCAGCAGTTACTCGATGGTTTATGGCTCTGGGGCCAACGTCCTGACTTTC
CASSYSMVYGSGANVLTF
>NA|NA|TRBJ2-2|TRBV6-6
TGTGCCAGCAGTTACTCCCCCGGGGAGCTGTTTTTT
CASSYSPGELFF
>NA|few|TRBJ2-3|TRBV5-1
TGCGCCAGCAGACCCGAGAGCACAGATACGCAGTATTTT
CASRPESTDTQYF
>NA|NA|TRBJ2-7|TRBV6-2/TRBV6-3
TGTGCCAGCAGTATCAAGCGGTTCCCCTCCTACGAGCAGTACTTC
CASSIKRFPSYEQYF
>NA|few|TRBJ2-2|TRBV3-1
TGTGCCAGCAGCCAAGTAACGCTAGCAGGCACCGGGGAGCTGTTTTTT
CASSQVTLAGTGELFF
>TRBD2|NA|TRBJ2-3|TRBV7-2
TGTGCCAGCAGCTTTGGACTAGCGACAGATACGCAGTATTTT
CASSFGLATDTQYF
>TRBD2|few|TRBJ2-5|TRBV12-3/TRBV12-4
TGTGCCAGCAGTACGGGACTAGCGGGTACTCAAGAGACCCAGTACTTC
CASSTGLAGTQETQYF
>TRBD1|NA|TRBJ1-3|TRBV4-1
TGCGCCAGCAGCCCGGACAGGAGAGGAAACACCATATATTTT
CASSPDRRGNTIYF
>TRBD1|few|TRBJ2-3|TRBV7-2
TGTGCCAGCAGCTCCAACCGACAGGGTCCCGCAGATACGCAGTATTTT
CASSSNRQGPADTQYF
>NA|few|TRBJ2-5|TRBV20-1
TGCAGTGCCGAGGAAGACAGCCAAGAGACCCAGTACTTC
CSAEEDSQETQYF
>TRBD1|NA|TRBJ2-2|TRBV5-1
TGCGCCAGCAGCTTGAGGGTCCGGGGACAGTTGAACACCGGGGAGCTGTTTTTT
CASSLRVRGQLNTGELFF
>TRBD2|few|TRBJ2-7|TRBV12-3/TRBV12-4
TGTGCCAGCAGTTCCCTAGCGGGAGGGACCTCCTACGAGCAGTACTTC
CASSSLAGGTSYEQYF